This T cell receptor beta chain came from a study of PD-1 blockade in classical Hodgkin lymphoma. The V end lost 4 bases, the J end lost 3 bases, and 9 bases lay between the germline ends. The CDR3 is made up of 13 amino acids. Per the germline V gene, CDR1 is MNHEY and CDR2 is SMNVEV (reference sequence). Profiled with immunoSEQ multiplex PCR; TCRdb holds only in-frame clones, not every one. The sample shows around 16,000 clones, roughly 83% of them seen only once. All patients relapsed after autologous stem cell transplantation, and brentuximab vedotin exposure varied. The chain couples TRBV27 to TRBJ1-1; D ambiguous. The clonotype comes from a human donor with classical Hodgkin lymphoma. The input for sequencing was peripheral blood mononuclear cells (PBMCs), taken before the second cycle of nivolumab. The CDR3 region has the DNA TGTGCCAGCAGTTACCGGGAGGACACTGAAGCTTTCTTT. This gives the protein CASSYREDTEAFF.